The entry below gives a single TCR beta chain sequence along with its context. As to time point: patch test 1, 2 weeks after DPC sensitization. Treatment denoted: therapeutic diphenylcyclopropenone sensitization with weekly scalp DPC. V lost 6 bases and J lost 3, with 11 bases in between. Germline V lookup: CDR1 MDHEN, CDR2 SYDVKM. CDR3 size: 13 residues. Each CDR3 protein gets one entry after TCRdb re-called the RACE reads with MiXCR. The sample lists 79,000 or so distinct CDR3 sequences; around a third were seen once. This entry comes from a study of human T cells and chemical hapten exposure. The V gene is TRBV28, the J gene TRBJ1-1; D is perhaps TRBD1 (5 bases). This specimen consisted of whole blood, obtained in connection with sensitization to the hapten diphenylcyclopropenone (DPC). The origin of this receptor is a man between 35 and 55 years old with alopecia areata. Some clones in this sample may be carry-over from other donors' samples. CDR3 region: CASRRDGHTEAFF. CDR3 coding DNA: TGTGCCAGCAGAAGGGACGGTCACACTGAAGCTTTCTTT. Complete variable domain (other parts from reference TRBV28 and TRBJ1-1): DVKVTQSSRYLVKRTGEKVFLECVQDMDHENMFWYRQDPGLGLRLIYFSYDVKMKEKGDIPEGYSVSREKKERFSLILESASTNQTSMYLCASRRDGHTEAFFGQGTRLTVV.